One sample yielded the 15 T cell receptor beta chains listed below, sequenced in a study of T cell responses to AZD1222 COVID-19 vaccine. Only in-frame clones appear in the TCRdb table, and some are missing; sequencing was by immunoSEQ multiplex PCR. The repertoire includes about 120,000 clones, about 89% of them detected once, and 25% to 30% sits in the top ten. This specimen was peripheral blood, taken on day 0 of AZD1222 vaccination. All receptors come from an adult in good health.

This chain connects TRBV2 to TRBJ1-5, with D tentatively TRBD1 (5 bases). The CDR3 runs to 14 residues. Germline V gives CDR1 SNHLY, CDR2 FYNNEI. Trimming took 6 bases from V and 5 from J, leaving 14 bases between them. The CDR3 protein is CASRIKQGHQPQHF. CDR3 bases: TGTGCCAGCAGAATTAAGCAGGGCCATCAGCCCCAGCATTTT.

The chain carries TRBV14 and TRBJ2-1; 12 bases agree with TRBD2. The germline CDR1 and CDR2 sequences are SGHDN and FVKESK. Unmatched junction bases numbered 8, after V lost 6 bases and J lost 14 bases. The CDR3 is made up of 13 amino acids. The DNA of the CDR3 is TGTGCCAGCAGTCCTAGCGGGGGGGGCTTGAAGTTCTTC. Translating gives CASSPSGGGLKFF.

The chain recombines TRBV10-3 with TRBJ2-1, with 10 bases fitting TRBD2. Germline V gene sequence: CDR1 ENHRY, CDR2 SYGVKD. The CDR3 length is 16 residues. V dropped 8 bases and J dropped 5; count of bases not matched to a gene: 12. The CDR3 DNA reads as TGTGCCATCGAGAGCGGGAGGGTCTCGGGAAACAATGAGCAGTTCTTC. This codes for CAIESGRVSGNNEQFF.

The V call is TRBV5-1, the J call TRBJ2-6; TRBD2 might be the D (6 bases). The CDR3 extends over 19 amino acids. CDR1 is SGHRS, CDR2 YFSETQ, per germline. The V end was cut by 0 bases, the J end by 0 bases, with 16 bases between. CDR3 in DNA: TGCGCCAGCAGCTTGGCCCCCGGGGGACCGGTCTCTGGGGCCAACGTCCTGACTTTC. It encodes CASSLAPGGPVSGANVLTF.

V gene TRBV10-2 combines with J gene TRBJ2-1; TRBD1 matches 7 bases. The CDR3 covers 15 residues. CDR1 and CDR2 (germline): WSHSY, SAAADI. Trimming removed 7 bases from V and 5 bases from J; junction bases left unmatched: 11. CDR3 residues: CASNYIPGQNNEQFF. The CDR3 DNA reads TGCGCCAGCAACTACATCCCGGGACAGAACAATGAGCAGTTCTTC.

This chain connects TRBV30 to TRBJ2-5; 16 bases are shared with TRBD2. This CDR3 contains 16 residues. Germline V lookup: CDR1 GTSNPN, CDR2 SVGIG (reference sequence). V gave up 4 bases and J gave up 2 bases; unmatched junction bases: 4. CDR3 in DNA: TGTGCCTGGACGAGGGGACTAGCGGGAGGGCAAGAGACCCAGTACTTC. Amino acid sequence: CAWTRGLAGGQETQYF. The whole variable domain, filled in from reference TRBV30 and TRBJ2-5, reads SQTIHQWPATLVQPVGSPLSLECTVEGTSNPNLYWYRQAAGRGLQLLFYSVGIGQISSEVPQNLSASRPQDRQFILSSKKLLLSDSGFYLCAWTRGLAGGQETQYFGPGTRLLVL.

V and J are TRBV7-2 and TRBJ1-1; D remains ambiguous. V lost 4 bases to trimming and J lost 4 bases, with 10 bases between them. The CDR3 is 13 residues long. Germline lookup yields CDR1 SGHTA and CDR2 FQGNSA. As DNA, the CDR3 is TGTGCCAGCAGCTCCGCCTCGGGCACTGAAGCTTTCTTT. As protein: CASSSASGTEAFF.

Only one count was recorded for this clone. This chain joins TRBV30 and TRBJ1-2; maybe TRBD1 (5 bases). V was trimmed by 3 bases and J by 8 bases, leaving 10 bases between them. CDR3 length: 11 residues. CDR1 and CDR2 (germline): GTSNPN, SVGIG (reference sequence). The CDR3 spells CAWSGQGGYTF. The DNA of the CDR3 is TGTGCCTGGAGCGGACAAGGCGGCTACACCTTC.

This sequence joins TRBV3-1 (or the pseudogene TRBV3-2) and TRBJ2-6, with a weak D call TRBD2 (5 bases). CDR1 LGHDT and CDR2 YNNKEL come from the germline V gene (reference sequence). This CDR3 has 14 amino acids. Trimming took 3 bases from V and 3 from J, leaving 6 bases between them. The CDR3 sequence is CASSQGVGANVLTF. The CDR3 DNA sequence: TGTGCCAGCAGCCAGGGAGTTGGGGCCAACGTCCTGACTTTC.

CDR3 sequence: CASSLAGGPRNEQFF. The CDR3 DNA sequence: TGTGCCAGCAGTCTAGCGGGAGGGCCGAGGAATGAGCAGTTCTTC. The rearrangement links TRBV6-2 or TRBV6-3 to TRBJ2-1, with TRBD2 matching over 12 bases. The CDR3 extends over 15 amino acids. Germline CDR1 and CDR2: MNHEY and SVGEGT. With 5 bases clipped from V and 7 bases from J, the junction kept 6 bases outside the gene matches.

This chain connects TRBV28 to TRBJ2-3; D is unresolved. The CDR3 extends over 14 amino acids. V shed 4 bases and J shed 2 bases, with 10 bases lying between them. CDR1 is MDHEN, CDR2 SYDVKM, per germline. For the CDR3, the DNA is TGTGCCAGCAGTTCTTACACACACACAGATACGCAGTATTTT. Its translation: CASSSYTHTDTQYF.

The V and J genes are TRBV7-2 and TRBJ2-2; D is perhaps TRBD2 (6 bases). V was cut by 6 bases and J by 1 base, with 12 bases left in between. CDR3 length: 15 amino acids. Germline assignment: CDR1 SGHTA and CDR2 FQGNSA. CDR3 in DNA: TGTGCCAGCAGGCAGACTAGGGGGAACACCGGGGAGCTGTTTTTT. Translation gives CASRQTRGNTGELFF.

This chain joins TRBV4-1 and TRBJ2-7; TRBD2 matches 12 bases. Germline V gives CDR1 MGHRA, CDR2 YSYEKL. The J segment lost 5 bases and the V segment lost 0 bases, leaving 11 bases of the junction unmatched. The CDR3 length is 18 residues. CDR3 bases: TGCGCCAGCAGCCAAGATACCCCCTGGACTAGCGGGATGGACGAGCAGTACTTC. Protein: CASSQDTPWTSGMDEQYF.

This clone has only one observation. This chain links TRBV12-3 or TRBV12-4 with TRBJ1-2; 9 bases agree with TRBD1. The CDR3 is made up of 13 amino acids. Trimming at V came to 6 bases and at J to 7 bases, leaving 6 bases not matched to a gene. As DNA, the CDR3 is TGTGCCAGCAGCAGGGACAGGGAGAGTGGCTACACCTTC. Encoded protein: CASSRDRESGYTF.

This clone was found a few times. The rearrangement links TRBV7-9 to TRBJ1-6, with 10 bases fitting TRBD1. V lost 4 bases and J lost 7; bases outside the gene matches: 7. Germline CDR1 and CDR2: SEHNR and FQNEAQ (reference sequence). This CDR3 is built from 16 residues. The CDR3 loop is CASSSRGTGENSPLHF. CDR3 bases: TGTGCCAGCAGCTCAAGGGGGACAGGGGAGAATTCACCCCTCCACTTT. Using reference TRBV7-9 and TRBJ1-6 for the parts outside the CDR3, the full variable domain is DTGVSQNPRHKITKRGQNVTFRCDPISEHNRLYWYRQTLGQGPEFLTYFQNEAQLEKSRLLSDRFSAERPKGSFSTLEIQRTEQGDSAMYLCASSSRGTGENSPLHFGNGTRLTVT.